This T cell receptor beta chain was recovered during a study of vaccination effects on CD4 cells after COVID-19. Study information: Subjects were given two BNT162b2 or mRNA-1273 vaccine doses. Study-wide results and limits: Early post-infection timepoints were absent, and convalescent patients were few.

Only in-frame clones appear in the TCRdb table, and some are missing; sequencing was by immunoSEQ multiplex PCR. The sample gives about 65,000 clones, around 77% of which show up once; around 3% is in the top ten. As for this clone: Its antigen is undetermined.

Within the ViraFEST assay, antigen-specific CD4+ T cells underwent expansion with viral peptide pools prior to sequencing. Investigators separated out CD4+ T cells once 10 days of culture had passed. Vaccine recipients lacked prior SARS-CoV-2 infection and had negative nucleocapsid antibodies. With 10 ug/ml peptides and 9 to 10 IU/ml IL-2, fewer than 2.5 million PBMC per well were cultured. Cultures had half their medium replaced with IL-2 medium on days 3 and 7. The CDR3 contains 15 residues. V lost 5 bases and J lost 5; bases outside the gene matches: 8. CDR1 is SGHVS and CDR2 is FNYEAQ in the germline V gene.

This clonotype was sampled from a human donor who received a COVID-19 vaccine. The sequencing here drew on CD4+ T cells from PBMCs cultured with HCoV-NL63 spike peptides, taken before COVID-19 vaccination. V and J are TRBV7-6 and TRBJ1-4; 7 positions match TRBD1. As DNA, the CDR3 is TGTGCCAGCAGCCCCGCGACAGGGAGGAATGAAAAACTGTTTTTT. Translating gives CASSPATGRNEKLFF.